Here is one T cell receptor (beta chain) with its context. Its cognate antigen is unknown. The source of the sample is a study of T cell responses to AZD1222 COVID-19 vaccine. Method: immunoSEQ multiplex PCR; TCRdb's copy keeps in-frame clones and lacks some. This table holds approximately 71,000 clones, over 60% found once. Per germline, CDR1 MNHEY and CDR2 SMNVEV (reference sequence). This CDR3 is built from 18 residues. V lost 0 bases to trimming and J lost 1 base, with 13 bases between them. Study-wide results and limits: Two AZD1222 administrations were followed by greater Spike-specific TCR breadth and depth.

The receptor's source is an adult in good health. The rearrangement joins TRBV27 to TRBJ1-6; TRBD1 is a possible D gene (6 bases). The source was peripheral blood, collected on day 0 of AZD1222 vaccination. The DNA for the CDR3 is TGTGCCAGCAGTTTATCCCAGGGGTGGGCATCCTATAATTCACCCCTCCACTTT. Encoded protein: CASSLSQGWASYNSPLHF.